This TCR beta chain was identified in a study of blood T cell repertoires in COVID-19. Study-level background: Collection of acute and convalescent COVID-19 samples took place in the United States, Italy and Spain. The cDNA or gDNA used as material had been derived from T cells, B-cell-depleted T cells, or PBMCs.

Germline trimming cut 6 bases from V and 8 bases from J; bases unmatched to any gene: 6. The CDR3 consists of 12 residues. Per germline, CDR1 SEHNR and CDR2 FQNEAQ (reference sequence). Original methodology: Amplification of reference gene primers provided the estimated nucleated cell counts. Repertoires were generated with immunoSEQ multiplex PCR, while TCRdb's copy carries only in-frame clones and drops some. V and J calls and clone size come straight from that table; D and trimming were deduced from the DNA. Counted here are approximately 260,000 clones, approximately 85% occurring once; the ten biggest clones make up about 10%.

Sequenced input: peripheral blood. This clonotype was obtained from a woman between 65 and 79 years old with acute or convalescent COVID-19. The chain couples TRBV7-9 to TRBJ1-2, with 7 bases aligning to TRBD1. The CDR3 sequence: CASRRDSQGYTF. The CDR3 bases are TGTGCCAGCAGACGGGACAGTCAAGGCTACACCTTC.